A selection of T cell receptor beta chains follows, all from one sample in a study of T cell repertoires in cytomegalovirus infection. The antigens of these receptors remain unknown. MiXCR, run by TCRdb on the reads, gives a single entry per CDR3 protein. The sample has around 710,000 distinct CDR3 sequences, 25% to 35% seen once. This specimen consisted of cultured CD8+ T cells from PBMCs, obtained from culture after CMV antigen stimulation. The receptors originated from a human donor in good health (CMV status not recorded). Some clones in this sample may be carry-over from other donors' samples. Both conserved end residues are part of each CDR3. The D gene is left open where the match is weak. Not every row has a clone size; where given, it reads once, few, many or a size class.

J gene	clone size	D gene	V gene	CDR3 protein	CDR3 DNA
TRBJ2-3	many	TRBD2	TRBV20-1	CSAPGGQSGATDTQYF	TGCAGTGCTCCCGGAGGTCAGAGCGGGGCTACAGATACGCAGTATTTT
TRBJ1-6	-	TRBD1	TRBV6-2/TRBV6-3	CASSPPPGDSSYNSPLHF	TGTGCCAGCAGTCCGCCACCGGGGGACAGCTCCTATAATTCACCCCTCCACTTT
TRBJ1-2	few	-	TRBV6-5	CASSWVAAGDYGYTF	TGTGCCAGCAGTTGGGTGGCGGCAGGGGACTATGGCTACACCTTC
TRBJ2-3	-	TRBD2	TRBV5-4	CAWGGEADTQYF	TGTGCCTGGGGGGGGGAAGCAGATACGCAGTATTTT
TRBJ1-6	-	TRBD1	TRBV11-1	CASSGDSYNSPLHF	TGTGCCAGCAGCGGGGACAGCTATAATTCACCCCTCCACTTT
TRBJ1-3	few	TRBD1	TRBV7-9	CASSTQRTGFIGNTIYF	TGTGCCAGCAGCACCCAACGGACAGGGTTCATTGGAAACACCATATATTTT
TRBJ2-6	-	-	TRBV5-6	CASSLFWGPGANVLTF	TGTGCCAGCAGCCTTTTCTGGGGGCCTGGGGCCAACGTCCTGACTTTC
TRBJ1-5	few	-	TRBV27	CASSSGREPYQPQHF	TGTGCCAGCAGTTCAGGGAGGGAACCCTACCAGCCCCAGCATTTT
TRBJ1-5	-	-	TRBV19	CASSYMGASGVSGPQHF	TGTGCCAGTAGTTATATGGGGGCGTCCGGGGTATCAGGCCCCCAGCATTTT
TRBJ1-4	-	-	TRBV7-9	CASSPDIVATNEKLFF	TGTGCCAGCAGTCCCGACATCGTGGCAACTAATGAAAAACTGTTTTTT
TRBJ1-5	many	-	TRBV7-8	CASSLRGNSNQPQHF	TGTGCCAGCAGTTTAAGGGGTAATAGCAATCAGCCCCAGCATTTT
TRBJ1-5	-	-	TRBV6-5	CASSHPGAQPQHF	TGTGCCAGCAGTCATCCAGGGGCGCAGCCCCAGCATTTT
TRBJ2-1	few	-	TRBV7-9	CASSPQQSANNEQFF	TGTGCCAGCAGCCCACAGCAATCAGCCAACAATGAGCAGTTCTTC
TRBJ2-3	-	TRBD2	TRBV6-2/TRBV6-3	CASSLGLAYATDTQYF	TGTGCCAGCAGTCTGGGACTAGCTTATGCCACAGATACGCAGTATTTT
TRBJ2-3	few	-	TRBV28	CASTYLEVRGPGDTQYF	TGTGCCAGCACTTATTTGGAGGTCCGGGGGCCCGGGGATACGCAGTATTTT
TRBJ2-5	medium-sized	-	TRBV7-9	CASSPPTRQETQYF	TGTGCCAGCAGCCCTCCGACACGCCAAGAGACCCAGTACTTC
TRBJ2-5	-	-	TRBV27	CASSLFGQETQYF	TGTGCCAGCAGTTTATTTGGGCAAGAGACCCAGTACTTC
TRBJ2-1	-	-	TRBV2	CASSGQAELNNEQFF	TGTGCCAGCAGTGGACAGGCTGAACTAAACAATGAGCAGTTCTTC
TRBJ1-3	-	-	TRBV6-1	CASSESGTGNTIYF	TGTGCCAGCAGTGAATCAGGGACGGGAAACACCATATATTTT
TRBJ1-6	-	-	TRBV19	CASSPLSGAVSPLHF	TGTGCCAGTAGCCCCCTCTCGGGGGCGGTGTCACCCCTCCACTTT
TRBJ1-2	-	-	TRBV12-5	CASGLVLTLTLTYGYTF	TGTGCTAGTGGTTTGGTACTTACCCTCACCCTAACCTATGGCTACACCTTC
TRBJ2-5	many	-	TRBV7-9	CASSFPRETQYF	TGTGCCAGCAGCTTTCCTAGAGAGACCCAGTACTTC
TRBJ2-3	-	TRBD1	TRBV6-1	CASRGLRDRGSDTQYF	TGTGCCAGCAGAGGCCTCCGGGACAGAGGATCAGATACGCAGTATTTT
TRBJ2-1	-	TRBD2	TRBV9	CASSLPGGGALDEQFF	TGTGCCAGCAGCCTCCCTGGCGGGGGGGCCCTAGATGAGCAGTTCTTC
TRBJ1-6	few	-	TRBV7-8	CASSSRPDTNSPLHF	TGTGCCAGCAGCTCAAGGCCGGACACCAATTCACCCCTCCACTTT
TRBJ2-5	-	-	TRBV9	CASSVEDGGLGETQYF	TGTGCCAGCAGCGTAGAGGACGGGGGCCTCGGGGAGACCCAGTACTTC
TRBJ2-3	many	-	TRBV7-6	CASSLIRGRTDTQYF	TGTGCCAGCAGCTTAATACGGGGACGGACAGATACGCAGTATTTT
TRBJ2-3	few	TRBD2	TRBV6-1	CARASGSRVTDTQYF	TGTGCCAGAGCTAGCGGCTCGAGGGTCACAGATACGCAGTATTTT
TRBJ2-1	-	TRBD2	TRBV4-3	CASSPGTSGGAGGEQFF	TGCGCCAGCAGCCCCGGGACTAGCGGGGGGGCCGGGGGAGAGCAGTTCTTC